The rows below give T cell receptor beta chains drawn from one sample of a study of technical replicates of blood from a handful of donors. Produced via immunoSEQ multiplex PCR; TCRdb's table is partial and in-frame only. The sample includes more than 90,000 clones, under 97% seen only once; the top ten take roughly 0.2%. Sequenced sample: T cells isolated from PBMCs. The receptor source for this set is a human donor in good health. The CDR3 runs from the conserved cysteine through the conserved F or W. A D gene is named only where the DNA matches it firmly. Clone size is shown for a subset of rows, as once, few, many or a class of expanded clone.

CDR3 length	clone size	V gene	J gene	D gene	CDR3 DNA	CDR3 protein
14	-	TRBV5-1	TRBJ1-1	TRBD1	TGCGCCAGCAGCTTAGGGACAGTGAACACTGAAGCTTTCTTT	CASSLGTVNTEAFF
15	-	TRBV6-5	TRBJ2-7	-	TGTGCCAGCAGTTACTCGCGAAGGGCCGGGGACGAGCAGTACTTC	CASSYSRRAGDEQYF
12	-	TRBV9	TRBJ2-7	TRBD1	TGTGCCAGCAGCGGGACAGGGGACGAGCAGTACTTC	CASSGTGDEQYF
16	-	TRBV4-1	TRBJ2-2	TRBD2	TGCGCCAGCAAGGAGTATAGCGGGGTGGGGACCGGGGAGCTGTTTTTT	CASKEYSGVGTGELFF
19	-	TRBV11-2	TRBJ2-7	TRBD2	TGTGCCAGCAGCCCCACAAGTAAGACCGGGACTACAAGACCCTACGAGCAGTACTTC	CASSPTSKTGTTRPYEQYF
15	-	TRBV10-2	TRBJ1-5	-	TGCGCCAGCAGTGAGGTTGGGACACCTAATCAGCCCCAGCATTTT	CASSEVGTPNQPQHF
17	-	TRBV18	TRBJ2-5	TRBD1	TGTGCCAGCTCACCAGCCTGGACAGGGAGCCCTCAAGAGACCCAGTACTTC	CASSPAWTGSPQETQYF
14	-	TRBV6-1	TRBJ1-2	-	TGTGCCAGCAGTGAAATGGGGGCTGGCTATGGCTACACCTTC	CASSEMGAGYGYTF
14	-	TRBV2	TRBJ1-2	TRBD1	TGTGCCAGCAGTCGGACCGACAGGGGAAATGGCTACACCTTC	CASSRTDRGNGYTF
14	-	TRBV6-1	TRBJ2-7	-	TGTGCCAGCAGTGAGGGACTCTACACCTACGAGCAGTACTTC	CASSEGLYTYEQYF
16	once	TRBV7-6	TRBJ2-7	TRBD1	TGTGCCAGCAGCCCCTTTCGACAGGGGTACTCCTACGAGCAGTACTTC	CASSPFRQGYSYEQYF
16	-	TRBV7-6	TRBJ2-7	TRBD1	TGTGCCAGCAGCTTAATTAGAGAGAGGACAGGCGGCGAGCAGTACTTC	CASSLIRERTGGEQYF
15	-	TRBV5-4	TRBJ2-7	TRBD2	TGTGCCAGCAGCTCCGGACTAGCGGGGTCCTACGAGCAGTACTTC	CASSSGLAGSYEQYF
18	-	TRBV28	TRBJ2-2	-	TGTGCCAGCAGTCCCCCCTCGGTACTAGTGAGTAACACCGGGGAGCTGTTTTTT	CASSPPSVLVSNTGELFF
16	-	TRBV6-1	TRBJ2-1	TRBD2	TGTGCCAGCAGTGGACCTAAGCGGGGGGGTACTAGGGAGCAGTTCTTC	CASSGPKRGGTREQFF
14	-	TRBV19	TRBJ2-5	-	TGTGCCAGTAGTATACAGGGTACCCAAGAGACCCAGTACTTC	CASSIQGTQETQYF
13	-	TRBV6-1	TRBJ1-1	-	TGTGCCAGCAGTGAACGGAGACAGGTTGAAGCTTTCTTT	CASSERRQVEAFF
13	-	TRBV5-8	TRBJ1-1	-	TGTGCCAGCAGCTTGGTCAGCGGAGTCGTGGCTTTCTTT	CASSLVSGVVAFF
17	-	TRBV11-3	TRBJ2-6	TRBD2	TGTGCCAGTGATTTTGCGGGGGGGGCCGCTGGGGCCAACGTCCTGACTTTC	CASDFAGGAAGANVLTF
20	-	TRBV7-6	TRBJ2-3	TRBD2	TGTGCCAGCAGCTTTAGGGGGACTAGCGGGGGGGTACTCAGCACAGATACGCAGTATTTT	CASSFRGTSGGVLSTDTQYF
13	-	TRBV30	TRBJ2-7	TRBD1	TGTGCCTGGGGAACTCAGGGGGATGGTGAGCAGTACTTC	CAWGTQGDGEQYF
19	-	TRBV12-5	TRBJ2-7	TRBD2	TGTGCTAGTGGTTTCCCCCAGACACCCAGCGGGAGGGCCTTTTACGAGCAGTACTTC	CASGFPQTPSGRAFYEQYF
15	-	TRBV6-5	TRBJ2-1	-	TGTGCCAGCAGTCACTCTGGGCTATCTTACAATGAGCAGTTCTTC	CASSHSGLSYNEQFF
16	-	TRBV18	TRBJ2-2	TRBD2	TGTGCCAGCTCACCTCCGGGACTAGGGAGCTTCGGGGAGCTGTTTTTT	CASSPPGLGSFGELFF
14	-	TRBV6-1	TRBJ2-2	-	TGTGCCAGCAGTATACCAAATACTGCCGGGGAGCTGTTTTTT	CASSIPNTAGELFF
14	-	TRBV9	TRBJ1-4	-	TGTGCCAGCGCCAGGAGGGCGACTAATGAAAAACTGTTTTTT	CASARRATNEKLFF
11	-	TRBV21-1	TRBJ2-3	-	TGTGCCAGCAGCCCAGGACTAGCCCAGACATTT	CASSPGLAQTF